This T cell receptor beta chain derives from a study of blood T cell repertoires in COVID-19 (dated by TCRdb to the early 2020s). In the study overall: Collaborator samples came from the United States, Italy and Spain and covered acute and convalescent phases of COVID-19. The material from the prospective study consisted of cDNA or gDNA derived from T cells, B-cell-depleted T cells, or PBMCs. Deeply sampled blood TCRbeta repertoires from subjects exposed to, actively infected with, or recovered from COVID-19 were included in the dataset. The repertoires were released in a freely available public database meant as a resource for research on the immune response to SARS-CoV-2. Samples came from the ongoing ImmuneRACE study (first 160 participants) plus 1,254 subjects from 6 global collaborators. Sample metadata almost always included a de-identified subject ID, COVID-19 status, age in years and sex. Where HLA class I and class II types were available, the types were taken from metadata supplied by the sample provider, not from assay-based typing. Study-wide findings and limitations: Clinical and demographic metadata were provided uncurated, with the amount varying by source and participant.

Collaborating institutions collected whole blood in K2EDTA tubes following their own protocols. For TCRbeta analysis, collaborators shipped samples as frozen whole blood, isolated PBMCs, or DNA extracted from either of those sample types. Concerning this clone: Its antigen remains undetermined. Base qualities are not provided; no much larger clone lies one nucleotide away.

The immunoSEQ Assay, a bias-controlled multiplex PCR, was used to amplify TCRbeta CDR3 regions from genomic DNA. In the source study's methods: Within the assay, amplification of reference gene primers was used to estimate how many nucleated cells each sample contained. Sequence reads were collapsed and filtered to measure the absolute abundance of every unique TCRbeta CDR3 rearrangement. For each sample, productive Simpson clonality was calculated by taking the square root of Simpson's diversity index across productive rearrangements. TCRdb carries this immuneACCESS record with in-frame sequences only. Its versions omit some clonotypes, under half of them owing to an unresolved V gene in the studies checked, with the rest unexplained. That table gives V, J and clone size, and the DNA gave D and trimming. Within this sample are under 300,000 clones, with 85% to 90% of them counted one time only. In total, the top ten clones hold about an eighth of the sample.

Taken from the germline V gene, the CDR1 and CDR2 loops are KGHDR and SFDVKD. Inclusive of the bounding cysteine and phenylalanine, the CDR3 is 15 residues long. Here the CDR3 DNA is all that survives: 45 bases in frame from base 1. V loses 4 bases at its end and J loses 6 bases; junction bases beyond the gene matches: 6. This sequence uses TRBV24-1 and TRBJ2-1, and TRBD2 aligns with 9 junction nucleotides. The source material was peripheral blood. The clonotype originates from a human donor in a cohort sampled during active COVID-19. The DNA sequence is as follows: TGTGCCACCAGTGACCTTGGTAGCGGGAGCAATGAGCAGTTCTTC. Translated, it gives CATSDLGSGSNEQFF.